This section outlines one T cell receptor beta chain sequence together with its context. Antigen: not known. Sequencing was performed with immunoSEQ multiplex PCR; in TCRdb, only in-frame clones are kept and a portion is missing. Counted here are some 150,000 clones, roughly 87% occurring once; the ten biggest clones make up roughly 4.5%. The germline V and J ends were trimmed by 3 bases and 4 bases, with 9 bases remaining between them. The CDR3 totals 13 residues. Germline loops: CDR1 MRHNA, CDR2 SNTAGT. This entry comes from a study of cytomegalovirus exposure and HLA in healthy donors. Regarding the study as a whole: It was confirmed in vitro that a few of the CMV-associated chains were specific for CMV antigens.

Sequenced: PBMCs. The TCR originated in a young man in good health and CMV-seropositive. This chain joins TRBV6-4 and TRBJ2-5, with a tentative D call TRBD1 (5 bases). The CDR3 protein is CASSERQGETQYF. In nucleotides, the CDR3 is TGTGCCAGCAGTGAAAGGCAGGGAGAGACCCAGTACTTC.